This T cell receptor (beta chain) was sequenced in a study of cytomegalovirus exposure and HLA in healthy donors. Only a few counts were recorded for this clone. V was cut by 3 bases and J by 3 bases, with 8 bases left in between. From germline, CDR1 is SGHTA and CDR2 FQGNSA. This CDR3 contains 13 residues. Both 60 Vbeta primers and 13 Jbeta primers went into the PCR. In the authors' methods: A later analysis tallied 75 million to 80 million unique TCR beta chains, 10 million to 12 million of them shared. Sequenced by immunoSEQ multiplex PCR; TCRdb stores in-frame clones only, minus some. V, J and clone size were drawn from that table, and D and trimming were deduced from the DNA. Of around 230,000 clones in the sample, around 79% were seen once.

The sequenced sample was PBMCs. This sequence joins TRBV7-2 and TRBJ1-2; D is perhaps TRBD1 (5 bases). The TCR was taken from a male donor in good health and CMV-seronegative. The CDR3 coding sequence is TGTGCCAGCAGCTTGGGGGGGGACTATGGCTACACCTTC. As protein: CASSLGGDYGYTF.